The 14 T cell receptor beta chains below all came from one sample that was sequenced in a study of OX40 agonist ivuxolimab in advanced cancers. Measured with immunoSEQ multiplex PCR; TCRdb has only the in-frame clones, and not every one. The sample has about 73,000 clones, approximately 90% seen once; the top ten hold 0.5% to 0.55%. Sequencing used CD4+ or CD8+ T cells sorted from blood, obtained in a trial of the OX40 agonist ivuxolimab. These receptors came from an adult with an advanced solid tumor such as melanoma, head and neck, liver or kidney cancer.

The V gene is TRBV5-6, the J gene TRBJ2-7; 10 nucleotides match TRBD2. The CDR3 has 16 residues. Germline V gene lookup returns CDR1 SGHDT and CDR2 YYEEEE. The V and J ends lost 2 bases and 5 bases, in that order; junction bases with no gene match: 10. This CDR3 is CASSFSLAGLGDEQYF. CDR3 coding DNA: TGTGCCAGCAGCTTCTCACTAGCGGGACTCGGGGACGAGCAGTACTTC.

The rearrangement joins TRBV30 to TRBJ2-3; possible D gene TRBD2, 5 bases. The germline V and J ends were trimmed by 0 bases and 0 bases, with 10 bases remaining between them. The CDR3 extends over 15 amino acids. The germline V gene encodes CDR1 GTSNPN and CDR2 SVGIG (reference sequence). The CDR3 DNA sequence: TGTGCCTGGAGTGTGGCCGGACTTAGCACAGATACGCAGTATTTT. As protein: CAWSVAGLSTDTQYF. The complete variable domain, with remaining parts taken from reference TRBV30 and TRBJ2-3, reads SQTIHQWPATLVQPVGSPLSLECTVEGTSNPNLYWYRQAAGRGLQLLFYSVGIGQISSEVPQNLSASRPQDRQFILSSKKLLLSDSGFYLCAWSVAGLSTDTQYFGPGTRLTVL.

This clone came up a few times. CDR3 protein: CASSLGLAETQYF. CDR3 DNA sequence: TGCGCCAGCAGCTTGGGACTAGCGGAGACCCAGTACTTC. The V gene is TRBV5-1, the J gene TRBJ2-5; 8 bases align to TRBD2. The CDR3 consists of 13 residues. J lost 5 bases, V lost 0 bases, and 0 bases had no gene match. CDR1 and CDR2 from the germline V gene are SGHRS and YFSETQ. The full variable domain, completed using reference TRBV5-1 and TRBJ2-5, is KAGVTQTPRYLIKTRGQQVTLSCSPISGHRSVSWYQQTPGQGLQFLFEYFSETQRNKGNFPGRFSGRQFSNSRSEMNVSTLELGDSALYLCASSLGLAETQYFGPGTRLLVL.

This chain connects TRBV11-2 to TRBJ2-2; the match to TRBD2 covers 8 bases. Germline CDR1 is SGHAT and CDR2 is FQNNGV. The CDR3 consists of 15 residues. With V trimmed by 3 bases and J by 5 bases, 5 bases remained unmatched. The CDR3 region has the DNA TGTGCCAGCAGCTTTACCGCGGGAGGAACCGGGGAGCTGTTTTTT. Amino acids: CASSFTAGGTGELFF.

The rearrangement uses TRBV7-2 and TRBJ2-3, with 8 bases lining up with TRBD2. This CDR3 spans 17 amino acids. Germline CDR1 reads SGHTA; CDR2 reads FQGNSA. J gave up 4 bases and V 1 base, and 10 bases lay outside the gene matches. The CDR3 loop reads CASSLVGGGGRSDTQYF. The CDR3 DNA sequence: TGTGCCAGCAGCTTAGTCGGGGGTGGCGGGAGGTCAGATACGCAGTATTTT.

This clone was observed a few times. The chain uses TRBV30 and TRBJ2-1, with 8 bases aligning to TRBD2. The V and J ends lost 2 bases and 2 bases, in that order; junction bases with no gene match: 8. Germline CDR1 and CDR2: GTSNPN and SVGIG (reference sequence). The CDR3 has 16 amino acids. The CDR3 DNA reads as TGTGCCTGGAGTCTTTTAGCGGGGATTACCTACAATGAGCAGTTCTTC. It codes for CAWSLLAGITYNEQFF.

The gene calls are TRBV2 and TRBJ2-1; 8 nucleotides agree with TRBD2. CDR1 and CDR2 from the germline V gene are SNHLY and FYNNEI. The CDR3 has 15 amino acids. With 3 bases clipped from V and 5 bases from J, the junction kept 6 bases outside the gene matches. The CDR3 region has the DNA TGTGCCAGCAGTGAGTCACTAGCGGAGCACAATGAGCAGTTCTTC. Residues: CASSESLAEHNEQFF.

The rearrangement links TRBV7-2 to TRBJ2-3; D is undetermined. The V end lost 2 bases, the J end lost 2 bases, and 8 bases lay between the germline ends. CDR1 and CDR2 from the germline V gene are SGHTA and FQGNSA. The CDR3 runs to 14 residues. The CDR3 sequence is CASSLSRTTDTQYF. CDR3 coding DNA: TGTGCCAGCAGCTTAAGTCGTACCACAGATACGCAGTATTTT.

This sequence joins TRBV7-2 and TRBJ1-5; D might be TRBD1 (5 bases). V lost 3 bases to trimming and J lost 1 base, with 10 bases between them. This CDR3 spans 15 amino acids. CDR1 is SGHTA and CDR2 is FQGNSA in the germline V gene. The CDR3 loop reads CASSLQGPSNQPQHF. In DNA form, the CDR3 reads TGTGCCAGCAGCTTGCAGGGACCAAGCAATCAGCCCCAGCATTTT.

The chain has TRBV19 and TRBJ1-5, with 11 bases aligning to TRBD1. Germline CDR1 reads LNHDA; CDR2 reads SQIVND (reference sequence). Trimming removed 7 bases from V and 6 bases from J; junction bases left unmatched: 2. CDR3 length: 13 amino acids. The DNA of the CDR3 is TGTGCCAGTACCGGACAGGGGGCTCAGCCCCAGCATTTT. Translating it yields CASTGQGAQPQHF.

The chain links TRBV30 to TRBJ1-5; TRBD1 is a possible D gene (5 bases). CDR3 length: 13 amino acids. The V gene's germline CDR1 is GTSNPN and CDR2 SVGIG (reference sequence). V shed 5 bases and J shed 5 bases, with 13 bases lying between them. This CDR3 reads CAWSPGTDQPQHF. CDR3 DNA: TGTGCCTGGTCCCCAGGGACGGATCAGCCCCAGCATTTT.

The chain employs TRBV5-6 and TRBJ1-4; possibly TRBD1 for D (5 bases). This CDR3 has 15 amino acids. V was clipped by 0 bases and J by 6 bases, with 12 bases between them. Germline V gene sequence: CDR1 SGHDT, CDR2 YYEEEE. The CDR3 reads CASSLVGGGDEKLFF. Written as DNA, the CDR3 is TGTGCCAGCAGCTTGGTGGGGGGAGGCGATGAAAAACTGTTTTTT.

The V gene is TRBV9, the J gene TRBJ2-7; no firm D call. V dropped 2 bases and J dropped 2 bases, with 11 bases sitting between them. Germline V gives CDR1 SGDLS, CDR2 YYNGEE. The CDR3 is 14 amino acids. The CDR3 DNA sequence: TGTGCCAGCAGCGTTGGTGCCCGGACCTACGAGCAGTACTTC. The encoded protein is CASSVGARTYEQYF.

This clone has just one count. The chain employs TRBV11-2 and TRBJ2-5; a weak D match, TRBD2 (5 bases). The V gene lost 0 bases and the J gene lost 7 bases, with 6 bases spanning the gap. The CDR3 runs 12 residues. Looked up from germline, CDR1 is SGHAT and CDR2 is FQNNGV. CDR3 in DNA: TGTGCCAGCAGCTTAGACCGGGGGACCCAGTACTTC. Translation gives CASSLDRGTQYF.